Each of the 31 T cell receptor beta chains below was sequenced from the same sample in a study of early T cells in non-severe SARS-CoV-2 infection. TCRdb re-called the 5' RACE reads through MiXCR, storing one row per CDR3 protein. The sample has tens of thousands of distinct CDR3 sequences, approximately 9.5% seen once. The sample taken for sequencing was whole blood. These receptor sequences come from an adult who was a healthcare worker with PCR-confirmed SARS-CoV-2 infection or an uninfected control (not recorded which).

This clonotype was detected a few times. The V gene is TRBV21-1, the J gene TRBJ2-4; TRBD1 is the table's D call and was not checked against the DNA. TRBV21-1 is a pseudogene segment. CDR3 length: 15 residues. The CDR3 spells CASSRGGPAKNIQYF. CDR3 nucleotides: TGTGCCAGCAGCAGAGGGGGTCCAGCCAAAAACATTCAGTACTTC.

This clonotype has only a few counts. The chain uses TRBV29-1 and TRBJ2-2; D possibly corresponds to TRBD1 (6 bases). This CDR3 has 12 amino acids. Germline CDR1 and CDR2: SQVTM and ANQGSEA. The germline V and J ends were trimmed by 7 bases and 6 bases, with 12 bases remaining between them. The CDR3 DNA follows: TGCAGCGCCACAGGGTCCGCCGGGGAGCTGTTTTTT. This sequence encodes CSATGSAGELFF.

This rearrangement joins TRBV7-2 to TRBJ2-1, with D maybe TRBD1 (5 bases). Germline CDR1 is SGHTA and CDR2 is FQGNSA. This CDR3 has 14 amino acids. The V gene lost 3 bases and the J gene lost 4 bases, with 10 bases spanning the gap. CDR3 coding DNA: TGTGCCAGCAGCTTTTTTAGGGGTTACAATGAGCAGTTCTTC. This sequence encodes CASSFFRGYNEQFF.

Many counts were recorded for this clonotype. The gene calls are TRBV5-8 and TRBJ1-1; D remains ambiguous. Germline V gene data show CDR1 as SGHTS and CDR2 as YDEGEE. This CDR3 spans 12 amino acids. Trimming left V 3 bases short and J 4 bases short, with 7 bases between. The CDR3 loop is CASSSLRTEAFF. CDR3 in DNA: TGTGCCAGCAGCTCCCTGCGCACTGAAGCTTTCTTT.

CDR3 loop: CSVENPRTNTGELFF. In DNA, the CDR3 is TGCAGCGTTGAAAATCCACGGACGAACACCGGGGAGCTGTTTTTT. This chain connects TRBV29-1 to TRBJ2-2; no firm D call. The CDR3 length is 15 residues. Trimming shortened V by 2 bases and J by 0 bases, and 10 bases separated the two germline ends. The germline CDR1 and CDR2 sequences are SQVTM and ANQGSEA.

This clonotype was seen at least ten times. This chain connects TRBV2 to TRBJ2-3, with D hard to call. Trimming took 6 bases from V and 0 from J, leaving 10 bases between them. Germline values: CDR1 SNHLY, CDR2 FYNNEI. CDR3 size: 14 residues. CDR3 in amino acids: CASRVGASTDTQYF. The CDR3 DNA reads TGTGCCAGCAGGGTGGGCGCTAGCACAGATACGCAGTATTTT.

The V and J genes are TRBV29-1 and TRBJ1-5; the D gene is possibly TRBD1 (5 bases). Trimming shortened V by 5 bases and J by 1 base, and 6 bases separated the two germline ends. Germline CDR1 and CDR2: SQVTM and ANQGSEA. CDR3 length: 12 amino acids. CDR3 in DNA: TGCAGCGTTTGGGACAGCAATCAGCCCCAGCATTTT. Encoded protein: CSVWDSNQPQHF.

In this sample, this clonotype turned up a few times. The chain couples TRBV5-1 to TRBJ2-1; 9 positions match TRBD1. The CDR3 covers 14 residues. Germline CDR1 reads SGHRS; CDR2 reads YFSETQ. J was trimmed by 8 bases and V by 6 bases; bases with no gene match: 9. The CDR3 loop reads CASNSGQGTDEQFF. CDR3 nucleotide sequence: TGCGCCAGCAACAGTGGACAGGGGACGGATGAGCAGTTCTTC.

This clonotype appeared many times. CDR3 region: CASSTQDGNIQYF. CDR3 DNA sequence: TGTGCCAGTAGTACTCAGGACGGGAACATTCAGTACTTC. This chain uses TRBV19 with TRBJ2-4; D gene uncertain. The CDR3 is 13 residues long. Germline assignment: CDR1 LNHDA and CDR2 SQIVND (reference sequence). Trimming removed 4 bases at V and 7 bases at J, with 11 bases between.

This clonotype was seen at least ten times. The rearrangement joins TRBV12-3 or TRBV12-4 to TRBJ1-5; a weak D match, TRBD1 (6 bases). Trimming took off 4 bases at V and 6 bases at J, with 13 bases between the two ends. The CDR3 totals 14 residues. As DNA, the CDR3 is TGTGCCAGCAGTTCACTTACAGGGACTCAGCCCCAGCATTTT. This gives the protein CASSSLTGTQPQHF.

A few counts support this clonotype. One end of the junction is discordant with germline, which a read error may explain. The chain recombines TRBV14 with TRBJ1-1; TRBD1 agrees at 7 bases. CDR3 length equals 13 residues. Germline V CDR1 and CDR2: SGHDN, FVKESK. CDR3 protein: CVSSQRGQSEAFF. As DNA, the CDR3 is TGTGTCAGCAGCCAAAGGGGACAGAGTGAAGCTTTCTTT.

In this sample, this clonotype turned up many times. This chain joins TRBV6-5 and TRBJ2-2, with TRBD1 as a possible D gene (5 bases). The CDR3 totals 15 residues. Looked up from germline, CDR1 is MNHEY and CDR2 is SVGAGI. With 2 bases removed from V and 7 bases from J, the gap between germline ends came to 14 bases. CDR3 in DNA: TGTGCCAGCAGTTACAGGGGTGATCAGGGCGGGGAGCTGTTTTTT. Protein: CASSYRGDQGGELFF.

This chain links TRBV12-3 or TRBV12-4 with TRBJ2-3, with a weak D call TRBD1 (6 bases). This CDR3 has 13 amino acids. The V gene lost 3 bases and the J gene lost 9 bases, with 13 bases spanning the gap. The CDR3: CASSLGTPGTQYF. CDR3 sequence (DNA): TGTGCCAGCAGTTTGGGGACACCTGGCACGCAGTATTTT.

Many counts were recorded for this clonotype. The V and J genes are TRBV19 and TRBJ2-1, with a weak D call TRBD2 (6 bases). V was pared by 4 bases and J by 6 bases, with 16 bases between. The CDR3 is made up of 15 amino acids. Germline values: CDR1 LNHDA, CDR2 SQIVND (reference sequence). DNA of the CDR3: TGTGCCAGTAGTAACTGGGGGGAGAAAGGCAATGAGCAGTTCTTC. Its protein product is CASSNWGEKGNEQFF.

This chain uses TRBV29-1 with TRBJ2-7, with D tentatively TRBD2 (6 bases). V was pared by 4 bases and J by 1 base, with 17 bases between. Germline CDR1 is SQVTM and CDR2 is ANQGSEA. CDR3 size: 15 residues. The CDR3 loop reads CSVVPGQGGSYEQYF. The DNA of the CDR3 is TGCAGCGTTGTGCCCGGCCAGGGAGGATCCTACGAGCAGTACTTC.

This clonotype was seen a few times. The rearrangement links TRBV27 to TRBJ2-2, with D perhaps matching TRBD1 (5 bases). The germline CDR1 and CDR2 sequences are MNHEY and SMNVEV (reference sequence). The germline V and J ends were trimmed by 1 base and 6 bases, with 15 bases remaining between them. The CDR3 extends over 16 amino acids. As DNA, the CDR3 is TGTGCCAGCAGTTTATTTACCAGGGATCCTCCCGGGGAGCTGTTTTTT. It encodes CASSLFTRDPPGELFF.

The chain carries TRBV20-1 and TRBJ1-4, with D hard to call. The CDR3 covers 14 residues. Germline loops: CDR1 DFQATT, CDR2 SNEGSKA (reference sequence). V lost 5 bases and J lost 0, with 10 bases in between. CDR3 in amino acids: CSAGFRATNEKLFF. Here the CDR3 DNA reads TGCAGTGCTGGTTTTCGGGCAACTAATGAAAAACTGTTTTTT.

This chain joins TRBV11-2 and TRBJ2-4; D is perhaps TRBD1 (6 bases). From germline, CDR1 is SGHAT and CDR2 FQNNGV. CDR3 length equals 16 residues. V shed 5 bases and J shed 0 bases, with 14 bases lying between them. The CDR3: CASSPRGREAKNIQYF. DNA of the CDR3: TGTGCCAGCAGCCCCAGGGGACGGGAAGCCAAAAACATTCAGTACTTC.

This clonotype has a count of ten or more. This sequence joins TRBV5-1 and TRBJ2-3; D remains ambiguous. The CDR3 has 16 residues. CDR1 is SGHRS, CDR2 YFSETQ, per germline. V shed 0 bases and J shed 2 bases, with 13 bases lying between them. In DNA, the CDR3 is TGCGCCAGCAGCTTGGCCCCCGGTTCAGACACAGATACGCAGTATTTT. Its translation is CASSLAPGSDTDTQYF.

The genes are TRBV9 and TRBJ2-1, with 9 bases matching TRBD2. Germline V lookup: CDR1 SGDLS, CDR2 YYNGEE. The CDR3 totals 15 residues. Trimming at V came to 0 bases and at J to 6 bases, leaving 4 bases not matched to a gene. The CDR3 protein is CASSVVSGRFNEQFF. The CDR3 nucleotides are TGTGCCAGCAGCGTAGTTAGCGGGAGATTCAATGAGCAGTTCTTC.

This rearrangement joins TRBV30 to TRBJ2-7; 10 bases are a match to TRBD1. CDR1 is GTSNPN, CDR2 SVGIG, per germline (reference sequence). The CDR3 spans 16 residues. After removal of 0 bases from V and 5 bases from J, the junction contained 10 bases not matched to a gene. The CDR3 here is CAWSVPGTGVGHEQYF. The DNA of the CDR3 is TGTGCCTGGAGTGTACCGGGGACAGGGGTCGGTCACGAGCAGTACTTC.

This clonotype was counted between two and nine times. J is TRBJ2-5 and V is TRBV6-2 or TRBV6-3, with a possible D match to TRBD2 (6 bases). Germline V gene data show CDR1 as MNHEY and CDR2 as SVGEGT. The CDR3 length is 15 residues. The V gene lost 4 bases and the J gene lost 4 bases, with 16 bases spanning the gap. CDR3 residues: CASSFPGRVVETQYF. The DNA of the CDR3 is TGTGCCAGCAGTTTCCCCGGGAGAGTCGTAGAGACCCAGTACTTC.

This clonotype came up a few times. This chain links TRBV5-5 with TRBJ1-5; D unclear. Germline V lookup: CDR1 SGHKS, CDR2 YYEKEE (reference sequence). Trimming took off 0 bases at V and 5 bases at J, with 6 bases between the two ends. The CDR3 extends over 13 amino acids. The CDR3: CASSLDGDQPQHF. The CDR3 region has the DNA TGTGCCAGCAGCTTGGATGGGGATCAGCCCCAGCATTTT.

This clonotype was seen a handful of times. The CDR3 region has the DNA TGTGCCAGCTCAGAATCGGCGGGACTAGATTACGAGCAGTACTTC. The encoded protein is CASSESAGLDYEQYF. The genes are TRBV18 and TRBJ2-7; 8 bases are a match to TRBD2. V lost 5 bases and J lost 4; bases outside the gene matches: 10. Germline CDR1 reads KGHSH; CDR2 reads LQKENI. The CDR3 covers 15 residues.

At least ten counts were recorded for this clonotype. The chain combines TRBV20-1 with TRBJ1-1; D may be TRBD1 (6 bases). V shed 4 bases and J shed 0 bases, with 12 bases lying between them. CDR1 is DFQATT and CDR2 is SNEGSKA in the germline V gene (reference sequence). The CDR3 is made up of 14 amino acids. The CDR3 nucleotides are TGCAGTGCTACCTCACAGGGTATGAACACTGAAGCTTTCTTT. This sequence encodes CSATSQGMNTEAFF.

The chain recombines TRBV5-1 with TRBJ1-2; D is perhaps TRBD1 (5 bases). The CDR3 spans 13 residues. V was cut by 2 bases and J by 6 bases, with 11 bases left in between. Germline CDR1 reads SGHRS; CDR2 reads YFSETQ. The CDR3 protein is CASSFQGEDGYTF. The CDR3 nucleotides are TGCGCCAGCAGCTTTCAAGGGGAGGATGGCTACACCTTC.

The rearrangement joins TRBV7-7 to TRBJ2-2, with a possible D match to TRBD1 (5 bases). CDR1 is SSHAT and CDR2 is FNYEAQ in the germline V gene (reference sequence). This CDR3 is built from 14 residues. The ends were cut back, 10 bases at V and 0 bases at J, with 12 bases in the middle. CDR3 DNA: TGTGCCACCAGGGTGTCGGCGAACACCGGGGAGCTGTTTTTT. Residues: CATRVSANTGELFF. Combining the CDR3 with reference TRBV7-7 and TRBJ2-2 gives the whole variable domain GAGVSQSPRYKVTKRGQDVTLRCDPISSHATLYWYQQALGQGPEFLTYFNYEAQPDKSGLPSDRFSAERPEGSISTLTIQRTEQRDSAMYRCATRVSANTGELFFGEGSRLTVL.

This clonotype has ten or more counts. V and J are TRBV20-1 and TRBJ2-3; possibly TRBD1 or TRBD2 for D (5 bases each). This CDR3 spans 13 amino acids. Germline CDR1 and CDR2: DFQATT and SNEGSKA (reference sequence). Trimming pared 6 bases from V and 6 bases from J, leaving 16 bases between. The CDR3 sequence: CSAARGIRDTQYF. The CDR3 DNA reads TGCAGTGCGGCGAGGGGAATTAGGGATACGCAGTATTTT.

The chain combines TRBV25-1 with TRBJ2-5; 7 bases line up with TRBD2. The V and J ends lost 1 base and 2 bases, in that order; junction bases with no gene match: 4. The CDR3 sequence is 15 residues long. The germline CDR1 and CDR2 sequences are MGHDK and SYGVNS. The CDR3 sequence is CASSEFAGAQETQYF. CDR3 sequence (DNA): TGTGCCAGCAGTGAATTCGCGGGAGCTCAAGAGACCCAGTACTTC.

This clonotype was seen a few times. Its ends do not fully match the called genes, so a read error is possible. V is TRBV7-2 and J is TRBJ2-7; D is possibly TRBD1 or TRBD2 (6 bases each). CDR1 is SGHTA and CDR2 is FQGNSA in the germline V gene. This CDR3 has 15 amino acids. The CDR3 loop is CASSSRGTGRLAIGF. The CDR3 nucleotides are TGTGCCAGCAGCTCCAGAGGCACAGGGAGGCTGGCTATAGGCTTC. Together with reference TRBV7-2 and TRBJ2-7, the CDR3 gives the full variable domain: GAGVSQSPSNKVTEKGKDVELRCDPISGHTALYWYRQSLGQGLEFLIYFQGNSAPDKSGLPSDRFSAERTGGSVSTLTIQRTQQEDSAVYLCASSSRGTGRLAIGFGPGTRLTVT.

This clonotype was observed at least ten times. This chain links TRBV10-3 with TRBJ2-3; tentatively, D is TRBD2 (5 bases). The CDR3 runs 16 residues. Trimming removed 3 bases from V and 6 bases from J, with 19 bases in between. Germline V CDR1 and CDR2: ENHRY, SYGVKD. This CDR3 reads CAISEGKTGFGDTQYF. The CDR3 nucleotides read TGTGCCATCAGTGAAGGGAAAACGGGATTCGGGGATACGCAGTATTTT.